This is a list of T cell receptor beta chains from one sample in a study of cytomegalovirus exposure and HLA in healthy donors. TCRdb's table, derived via immunoSEQ multiplex PCR, lists solely in-frame clones and lacks some. The sample holds about 180,000 clones, 70% to 80% seen once. Sequences were obtained from PBMCs. The receptor set was obtained from a male donor in good health and CMV-seronegative. Both conserved end residues are part of each CDR3. Each record gives: V gene, clone size, J gene, D gene, CDR3 protein, CDR3 DNA. D genes are given only for firm matches. Size values are once, few and many counts, or a class for expanded clones, and some rows have none.

v_gene: TRBV29-1; abundance: NA; j_gene: TRBJ2-7; d_gene: NA; CDR3aa: CSVETTTEPYEQYF; CDR3nt: TGCAGCGTTGAGACCACGACAGAACCCTACGAGCAGTACTTC
v_gene: TRBV2; abundance: NA; j_gene: TRBJ1-5; d_gene: TRBD1; CDR3aa: CASSEAGQAIYPQHF; CDR3nt: TGTGCCAGCAGTGAAGCGGGACAGGCCATCTACCCCCAGCATTTT
v_gene: TRBV4-2; abundance: once; j_gene: TRBJ2-5; d_gene: NA; CDR3aa: CASSQDILAVETQYF; CDR3nt: TGTGCCAGCAGCCAAGATATACTAGCTGTGGAGACCCAGTACTTC
v_gene: TRBV9; abundance: NA; j_gene: TRBJ1-1; d_gene: NA; CDR3aa: CASSPTGLNTEAFF; CDR3nt: TGTGCCAGCAGCCCGACAGGATTGAACACTGAAGCTTTCTTT
v_gene: TRBV30; abundance: NA; j_gene: TRBJ1-5; d_gene: NA; CDR3aa: CAWSLRDNQPQHF; CDR3nt: TGTGCCTGGAGCCTCCGGGACAATCAGCCCCAGCATTTT
v_gene: TRBV2; abundance: few; j_gene: TRBJ1-5; d_gene: TRBD1; CDR3aa: CASRTGAYSNQPQHF; CDR3nt: TGTGCCAGCAGGACAGGGGCTTATAGCAATCAGCCCCAGCATTTT
v_gene: TRBV28; abundance: NA; j_gene: TRBJ2-3; d_gene: NA; CDR3aa: CASILRDFATDTQYF; CDR3nt: TGTGCCAGCATCCTACGGGACTTCGCCACAGATACGCAGTATTTT
v_gene: TRBV6-5; abundance: NA; j_gene: TRBJ1-2; d_gene: NA; CDR3aa: CATLSRRSYGYTF; CDR3nt: TGTGCCACCCTTTCACGACGGAGCTATGGCTACACCTTC
v_gene: TRBV6-4; abundance: NA; j_gene: TRBJ2-7; d_gene: NA; CDR3aa: CASSVSGYYEQYF; CDR3nt: TGTGCCAGCAGTGTGTCGGGGTACTACGAGCAGTACTTC
v_gene: TRBV6-5; abundance: NA; j_gene: TRBJ2-1; d_gene: NA; CDR3aa: CASSYNGGYNEQFF; CDR3nt: TGTGCCAGCAGTTACAACGGGGGTTACAATGAGCAGTTCTTC
v_gene: TRBV11-3; abundance: NA; j_gene: TRBJ2-3; d_gene: NA; CDR3aa: CASSYGGMGSTDTQYF; CDR3nt: TGTGCCAGCAGCTACGGGGGTATGGGCTCCACAGATACGCAGTATTTT
v_gene: TRBV27; abundance: once; j_gene: TRBJ1-5; d_gene: NA; CDR3aa: CASSQQGWNQPQHF; CDR3nt: TGTGCCAGCAGTCAACAGGGATGGAATCAGCCCCAGCATTTT
v_gene: TRBV12-5; abundance: NA; j_gene: TRBJ2-1; d_gene: NA; CDR3aa: CASGRGSSYNEQFF; CDR3nt: TGTGCTAGTGGTCGGGGGAGCTCCTACAATGAGCAGTTCTTC
v_gene: TRBV6-5; abundance: NA; j_gene: TRBJ1-1; d_gene: NA; CDR3aa: CASSLLGGSGTEAFF; CDR3nt: TGTGCCAGCAGTTTACTCGGGGGATCGGGGACTGAAGCTTTCTTT
v_gene: TRBV6-5; abundance: NA; j_gene: TRBJ1-6; d_gene: NA; CDR3aa: CASSYSLRAPLHF; CDR3nt: TGTGCCAGCAGTTACTCTTTACGGGCACCCCTCCACTTT
v_gene: TRBV6-5; abundance: NA; j_gene: TRBJ1-2; d_gene: TRBD1; CDR3aa: CASSLTTGVQGYTF; CDR3nt: TGTGCCAGCAGTTTAACGACAGGGGTACAGGGCTACACCTTC
v_gene: TRBV5-4; abundance: once; j_gene: TRBJ1-2; d_gene: NA; CDR3aa: CATLGGAFYGYTF; CDR3nt: TGTGCCACTCTGGGGGGGGCGTTCTATGGCTACACCTTC